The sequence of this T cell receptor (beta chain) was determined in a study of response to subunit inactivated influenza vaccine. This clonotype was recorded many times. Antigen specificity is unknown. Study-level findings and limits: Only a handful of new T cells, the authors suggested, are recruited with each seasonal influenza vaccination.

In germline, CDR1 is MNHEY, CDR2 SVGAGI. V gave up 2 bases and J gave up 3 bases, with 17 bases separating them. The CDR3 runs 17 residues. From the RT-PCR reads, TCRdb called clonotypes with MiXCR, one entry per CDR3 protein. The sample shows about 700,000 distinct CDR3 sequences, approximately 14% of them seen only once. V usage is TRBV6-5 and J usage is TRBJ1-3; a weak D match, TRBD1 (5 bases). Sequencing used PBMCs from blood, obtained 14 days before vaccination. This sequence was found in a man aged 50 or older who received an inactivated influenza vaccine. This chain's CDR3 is CASSYQPTVQHGNTIYF. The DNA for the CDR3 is TGTGCCAGCAGTTACCAACCGACAGTCCAGCATGGAAACACCATATATTTT.